These T cell receptor beta chains were read from a single sample in a study of CD8 T cells in Susac syndrome. TCRdb reprocessed the immunoSEQ multiplex PCR reads with MiXCR, giving one entry per CDR3 protein. The table lists some 130,000 distinct CDR3 sequences, approximately 95% of them singletons. The material sequenced was CD8+ T cells from PBMCs. Receptors originate from a human donor with Susac syndrome. Each CDR3 is given with its conserved first and last residue. Fields, in order: V gene, clone size, J gene, D gene, CDR3 DNA, CDR3 protein. D genes are given only for firm matches. Clone size appears in some rows only: once, few, many, or a class for an expanded clone.

TRBV4-1	-	TRBJ1-1	-	TGCGCCAGCAGCCAAGTCAGCCTCTTGAACACTGAAGCTTTCTTT	CASSQVSLLNTEAFF
TRBV7-2	-	TRBJ2-7	-	TGTGCCAGCAGGGAAGACAGTTCCTACGAGCAGTACTTC	CASREDSSYEQYF
TRBV7-9	-	TRBJ2-7	-	TGTGCCAGCAGCCCTTCAGTTTTGTTAGGCGAGCAGTACTTC	CASSPSVLLGEQYF
TRBV12-3/TRBV12-4	-	TRBJ1-1	-	TGTGCCAGCTCCCCGGGGCCTGAAGCTTTCTTT	CASSPGPEAFF
TRBV5-4	-	TRBJ2-1	TRBD1	TGTGCCAGCAGTTCGTGGGGACAGGGGGTTTACAATGAGCAGTTCTTC	CASSSWGQGVYNEQFF
TRBV6-1	-	TRBJ2-1	TRBD2	TGTGCCAGCACCGCCGGACTAGCGGGAATGACCTACAATGAGCAGTTCTTC	CASTAGLAGMTYNEQFF
TRBV20-1	once	TRBJ2-7	-	TGCAGTGCTAGAGAGTGGCCCGGGACCGACCTTAACGAGCAGTACTTC	CSAREWPGTDLNEQYF
TRBV18	-	TRBJ2-6	TRBD2	TGTGCCAGCTCACCACGACCCGGGACTAGTCACTCTGGGGCCAACGTCCTGACTTTC	CASSPRPGTSHSGANVLTF
TRBV9	-	TRBJ2-5	-	TGTGCCAGCAGTAGCCCGTTCCAAGAGACCCAGTACTTC	CASSSPFQETQYF
TRBV12-3/TRBV12-4	-	TRBJ1-1	-	TGTGCCAGCAGCATTAACACTGAAGCTTTCTTT	CASSINTEAFF
TRBV25-1	-	TRBJ2-5	TRBD2	TGTGCCAGCAGTGATATATTACTAGCGGGAGCCCAGGAGACCCAGTACTTC	CASSDILLAGAQETQYF
TRBV19	-	TRBJ2-1	-	TGTGCCAGTAGTAAGGGGGGACAGCCCTTTTACAATGAGCAGTTCTTC	CASSKGGQPFYNEQFF
TRBV29-1	-	TRBJ2-1	TRBD2	TGCAGCGTTCCCAAAGGCAGCGGGAGGATGGGTGAGCAGTTCTTC	CSVPKGSGRMGEQFF
TRBV27	-	TRBJ2-3	TRBD2	TGTGCCAGCAGATTGGCGGGAGGGCCTACAGATACGCAGTATTTT	CASRLAGGPTDTQYF
TRBV12-3/TRBV12-4	once	TRBJ2-1	-	TGTGCCAGCAGTCGGCTTGATGAGCAGTTCTTC	CASSRLDEQFF
TRBV9	-	TRBJ2-1	TRBD2	TGTGCCAGCAGCGTCGGACTAGCGGTGACGAGCTCCTACAATGAGCAGTTCTTC	CASSVGLAVTSSYNEQFF
TRBV9	-	TRBJ2-7	TRBD1	TGTGCCAGCAGCGGGACAGGGCCAGAAGAGCAGTACTTC	CASSGTGPEEQYF
TRBV6-1	-	TRBJ1-4	TRBD1	TGTGCCAGCAGTGGGACAGGGCCTCCAGGAAAACTGTTTTTT	CASSGTGPPGKLFF
TRBV12-3/TRBV12-4	-	TRBJ2-3	TRBD2	TGTGCCAGCAGTCTTACACTAGCGGGCACAGATACGCAGTATTTT	CASSLTLAGTDTQYF
TRBV19	once	TRBJ2-2	-	TGTGCCAGTAGTATAGCGGGGACGCTGTTTTTT	CASSIAGTLFF
TRBV6-1	-	TRBJ1-5	-	TGTGCCAGCCGGGAGGGTGGACCCCAGCATTTT	CASREGGPQHF
TRBV28	few	TRBJ2-1	-	TGTGCCAGCAGTGATTACAATGAGCAGTTCTTC	CASSDYNEQFF
TRBV20-1	-	TRBJ2-1	-	TGCAGTGCTAGAGACCTTAGGGACTCGTCCTACAATGAGCAGTTCTTC	CSARDLRDSSYNEQFF
TRBV9	once	TRBJ2-1	TRBD2	TGTGCCAGCAGCGTAGCAGGAGCAAAAGCGGGATACAATGAGCAGTTCTTC	CASSVAGAKAGYNEQFF
TRBV5-6	-	TRBJ1-1	TRBD1	TGTGCCAGCAGCAACCGGGACAGGGGGCATATGGGCACTGAAGCTTTCTTT	CASSNRDRGHMGTEAFF
TRBV11-2	-	TRBJ2-5	-	TGTGCCAGCAGCTTAGGGGGTAGCGGCCAAGAGACCCAGTACTTC	CASSLGGSGQETQYF
TRBV4-1	-	TRBJ1-1	TRBD1	TGCGCCAGCAGCCACCCGGGACAGGGGGCCACTGAAGCTTTCTTT	CASSHPGQGATEAFF
TRBV6-5	-	TRBJ2-1	-	TGTGCCAGCAGTTACGGCCCTTCCAATGCCCGGGCCAATGAGCAGTTCTTC	CASSYGPSNARANEQFF
TRBV2	-	TRBJ1-1	-	TGTGCCAGGATTGACAGCAAGAACACTGAAGCTTTCTTT	CARIDSKNTEAFF
TRBV27	-	TRBJ2-1	TRBD1	TGTGCCAGCATCTCCGGGACAGGGGGCAATGAGCAGTTCTTC	CASISGTGGNEQFF
TRBV2	once	TRBJ2-3	-	TGTGCCAGCATTACGCGACGCACAGATACGCAGTATTTT	CASITRRTDTQYF
TRBV5-6	-	TRBJ1-5	-	TGTGCCAGCAGCTTGGGAAGCCTTCCCAATCAGCCCCAGCATTTT	CASSLGSLPNQPQHF
TRBV13	-	TRBJ2-1	TRBD2	TGTGCCAGCAGCCGTTCGGGCGGGAGATACAATGAGCAGTTCTTC	CASSRSGGRYNEQFF
TRBV9	-	TRBJ2-1	-	TGTGCCAGCAGCGTAGGGAAGGATGAGCAGTTCTTC	CASSVGKDEQFF
TRBV30	-	TRBJ1-2	-	TGTGCCTGGAGTGTACTGGGAAACTATGGCTACACCTTC	CAWSVLGNYGYTF
TRBV4-1	-	TRBJ1-2	-	TGCGCCAGCAGCGCCCCAGGGGCATGGGACTATGGCTACACCTTC	CASSAPGAWDYGYTF
TRBV7-9	-	TRBJ2-1	-	TGTGCCAGCATAAGACCGGGGATCGATGAGCAGTTCTTC	CASIRPGIDEQFF
TRBV9	-	TRBJ2-5	-	TGTGCCAGCAGGGGCGAGCGCGCGACCCAGTACTTC	CASRGERATQYF
TRBV12-3/TRBV12-4	once	TRBJ2-7	-	TGTGCCAGCAGTTGGGGTGCCGAGCAGTACTTC	CASSWGAEQYF
TRBV29-1	-	TRBJ2-3	TRBD2	TGCAGCGTTGAAGATACTAGCGGGAACACAGATACGCAGTATTTT	CSVEDTSGNTDTQYF